These 22 T cell receptor beta chains were all obtained from the same sample, sequenced in a study of blood T cell repertoires in COVID-19. Some clones are missing from TCRdb's copy, which holds only in-frame ones; the method was immunoSEQ multiplex PCR. The profile shows 300,000 to 350,000 clones, around 90% of them singletons. The sequenced sample was peripheral blood. These receptor sequences come from a woman between 35 and 50 years old with COVID-19, enrolled during active disease.

V is TRBV19 and J is TRBJ2-5; D unresolved. CDR3 length: 16 amino acids. Between the trimmed V and J ends, which lost 5 bases and 4 bases, there was a span of 20 bases. CDR1 is LNHDA, CDR2 SQIVND, per germline (reference sequence). CDR3 residues: CASSPVPSQARETQYF. CDR3 DNA sequence: TGTGCCAGTAGTCCTGTTCCCTCCCAGGCACGAGAGACCCAGTACTTC.

Here the CDR3 DNA reads TGTGCCAGCAGTGTGACAGGGAAAAGTAGGGATGGCTACACCTTC. It codes for CASSVTGKSRDGYTF. The chain joins TRBV2 to TRBJ1-2; TRBD1 matches 7 bases. There are 15 residues in the CDR3. The V and J ends lost 4 bases and 6 bases, in that order; junction bases with no gene match: 11. The germline gives CDR1 SNHLY, CDR2 FYNNEI.

About this clone: Sequence at one end of the junction differs from germline and may be a read error. This rearrangement joins TRBV7-7 to TRBJ1-1; 7 bases are a match to TRBD1. Germline V gene lookup returns CDR1 SSHAT and CDR2 FNYEAQ (reference sequence). The CDR3 runs 15 residues. The CDR3 DNA reads as TGTGCTAGCAGTTCATTGGACAGGTCGAACACTGAAGCTTTCTTT. Translating it yields CASSSLDRSNTEAFF.

The rearrangement uses TRBV28 and TRBJ1-4; D call uncertain. Germline lookup yields CDR1 MDHEN and CDR2 SYDVKM. V gave up 5 bases and J gave up 8 bases, with 18 bases separating them. This CDR3 contains 15 residues. This chain's CDR3 is CASSRARGSGEKLFF. The CDR3 DNA is TGTGCCAGCAGTCGAGCCCGTGGGAGCGGGGAAAAACTGTTTTTT. The entire variable domain, with the rest obtained from reference TRBV28 and TRBJ1-4, is as follows: DVKVTQSSRYLVKRTGEKVFLECVQDMDHENMFWYRQDPGLGLRLIYFSYDVKMKEKGDIPEGYSVSREKKERFSLILESASTNQTSMYLCASSRARGSGEKLFFGSGTQLSVL.

In this sample, this clone turned up once. This chain connects TRBV7-6 to TRBJ2-7; no definite D call. Trimming left V 7 bases short and J 1 base short, with 14 bases between. The CDR3 contains 14 residues. The germline V gene has CDR1 SGHVS and CDR2 FNYEAQ. The CDR3 DNA reads as TGTGCCAGCACCTCAGACTTAATGTCCTACGAGCAGTACTTC. This gives the protein CASTSDLMSYEQYF.

The CDR3 region has the DNA TGTGCCAGCAGTTTATACAGGGGGCTTAACGGGGAGCTGTTTTTT. This translates into CASSLYRGLNGELFF. The chain combines TRBV28 with TRBJ2-2, with 9 bases that match TRBD1. In germline, CDR1 is MDHEN, CDR2 SYDVKM. V was pared by 1 base and J by 7 bases, with 4 bases of the junction left unmatched. The CDR3 extends over 15 amino acids.

The chain couples TRBV19 to TRBJ1-2; D gene unclear. V shed 5 bases and J shed 4 bases, with 11 bases lying between them. Germline assignment: CDR1 LNHDA and CDR2 SQIVND (reference sequence). The CDR3 sequence is 13 residues long. The CDR3 loop reads CASSAGLAYGYTF. CDR3 in DNA: TGTGCCAGTAGTGCAGGACTCGCCTATGGCTACACCTTC.

The chain couples TRBV5-6 to TRBJ1-3; D is ambiguous. The germline V gene has CDR1 SGHDT and CDR2 YYEEEE. The CDR3 length is 13 residues. The V gene lost 4 bases and the J gene lost 1 base, with 6 bases spanning the gap. In DNA form, the CDR3 reads TGTGCCAGCAGCCCTCCGTCTGGAAACACCATATATTTT. Its protein product is CASSPPSGNTIYF.

The chain carries TRBV5-6 and TRBJ2-3, with D possibly matching TRBD1 (6 bases). The CDR3 is made up of 13 amino acids. V was cut by 4 bases and J by 3 bases, with 9 bases left in between. CDR1 and CDR2 (germline): SGHDT, YYEEEE. The CDR3 is CASSKGQTDTQYF. The CDR3 DNA reads TGTGCCAGCAGCAAAGGACAGACAGATACGCAGTATTTT.

This rearrangement joins TRBV6-5 to TRBJ1-1; 9 nucleotides agree with TRBD1. The ends lost 5 bases at V and 3 bases at J; junction bases unmatched: 7. Germline V gives CDR1 MNHEY, CDR2 SVGAGI. The CDR3 extends over 15 amino acids. The CDR3 loop reads CASSTHRGRDTEAFF. For the CDR3, the DNA is TGTGCCAGCAGTACCCACAGGGGGCGGGACACTGAAGCTTTCTTT.

The chain employs TRBV7-8 and TRBJ1-1, with D perhaps matching TRBD1 (5 bases). The length of the CDR3 is 12 residues. Germline CDR1 and CDR2: SGHVS and FQNEAQ. Trimming took 5 bases from V and 11 from J, leaving 15 bases between them. CDR3 loop: CASSTSDTPAFF. The CDR3 bases are TGTGCCAGCAGCACTTCGGACACTCCCGCTTTCTTT.

This chain links TRBV27 with TRBJ2-7; TRBD1 aligns across 8 bases. The ends lost 7 bases at V and 3 bases at J; junction bases unmatched: 11. This CDR3 has 15 residues. Germline V gene data show CDR1 as MNHEY and CDR2 as SMNVEV (reference sequence). As DNA, the CDR3 is TGTGCCAGCACCACGGACAGGGTACAGGGCTACGAGCAGTACTTC. As protein: CASTTDRVQGYEQYF.

The chain carries TRBV6-2 or TRBV6-3 and TRBJ1-1; D gene uncertain. Germline assignment: CDR1 MNHEY and CDR2 SVGEGT. The CDR3 covers 15 residues. Trimming stripped 2 bases from V and 6 bases from J, with 16 bases between. CDR3 loop: CASSYPIFDKPEAFF. The CDR3 bases are TGTGCCAGCAGTTACCCGATTTTTGATAAGCCTGAAGCTTTCTTT.

V usage is TRBV12-3 or TRBV12-4 and J usage is TRBJ1-6, with D tentatively TRBD1 (6 bases). The CDR3 is 12 residues long. V was trimmed by 4 bases and J by 9 bases, leaving 7 bases between them. Here the CDR3 DNA reads TGTGCCAGCAGTTCAGGGGTTTCACCCCTCCACTTT. Amino acid sequence: CASSSGVSPLHF.

The chain has TRBV6-5 and TRBJ1-1; D may be TRBD1 (5 bases). Germline V CDR1 and CDR2: MNHEY, SVGAGI. Between the trimmed V and J ends, which lost 5 bases and 2 bases, there was a span of 9 bases. This CDR3 is built from 13 residues. This chain's CDR3 is CASSPQVNTEAFF. The CDR3 DNA is TGTGCCAGCAGTCCACAGGTAAACACTGAAGCTTTCTTT.

About this clone: The same CDR3 also results from other DNA sequences found in this sample. V usage is TRBV27 and J usage is TRBJ2-2; unclear D gene. The CDR3 consists of 13 residues. Germline V gene data show CDR1 as MNHEY and CDR2 as SMNVEV (reference sequence). Between the trimmed V and J ends, which lost 4 bases and 1 base, there was a span of 4 bases. CDR3 in amino acids: CASSSRNTGELFF. CDR3 nucleotide sequence: TGTGCCAGCAGTTCGAGGAACACCGGGGAGCTGTTTTTT.

The chain is built from TRBV18 and TRBJ2-1, with D hard to call. Trimming shortened V by 3 bases and J by 6 bases, and 12 bases separated the two germline ends. CDR1 is KGHSH, CDR2 LQKENI, per germline. The CDR3 covers 14 residues. This CDR3 is CASSPEVSVNEQFF. As DNA, the CDR3 is TGTGCCAGCTCACCTGAGGTTTCGGTCAATGAGCAGTTCTTC.

The genes are TRBV2 and TRBJ1-2, with 9 nucleotides matching TRBD1. CDR1 and CDR2 (germline): SNHLY, FYNNEI. Trimming cost V 6 bases and J 8 bases; bases outside gene matches: 13. The CDR3 spans 15 residues. CDR3 in amino acids: CASSSLVGQGYGYTF. The CDR3 DNA is TGTGCCAGCAGCTCCCTCGTCGGACAGGGGTACGGCTACACCTTC.

This clone was seen only a few times. V gene TRBV18 combines with J gene TRBJ1-2; 7 positions agree with TRBD1. The germline CDR1 and CDR2 sequences are KGHSH and LQKENI. Losses at the gene ends were 3 bases for V and 7 bases for J; bases not matched to a gene: 5. The CDR3 is made up of 13 amino acids. The CDR3 spells CASSPQGDGGYTF. The CDR3 coding sequence is TGTGCCAGCTCACCGCAGGGGGACGGTGGCTACACCTTC.

The chain employs TRBV6-5 and TRBJ1-1, with 8 bases fitting TRBD1. V was pared by 8 bases and J by 1 base, with 6 bases of the junction left unmatched. Germline-derived CDR1 and CDR2 are MNHEY and SVGAGI. CDR3 length: 14 residues. The CDR3 region is CASYVGQGNTEAFF. CDR3 in DNA: TGTGCCAGCTACGTCGGACAGGGGAACACTGAAGCTTTCTTT.

This rearrangement joins TRBV7-8 to TRBJ2-7; unclear D gene. Germline CDR1 SGHVS, CDR2 FQNEAQ. The CDR3 is 11 residues long. The V gene lost 4 bases and the J gene lost 4 bases, with 5 bases spanning the gap. This CDR3 is CASSSVYEQYF. CDR3 in DNA: TGTGCCAGCAGCTCAGTGTACGAGCAGTACTTC.

The chain links TRBV7-2 to TRBJ2-3; tentative D call: TRBD1 (5 bases). V was cut by 1 base and J by 1 base, with 12 bases left in between. Per germline, CDR1 SGHTA and CDR2 FQGNSA. There are 16 residues in the CDR3. The CDR3 here is CASSLGLGRGTDTQYF. The CDR3 coding sequence is TGTGCCAGCAGCTTAGGGCTAGGCAGGGGCACAGATACGCAGTATTTT.